This TCR beta chain comes out of a study of CD8 T cells in ankylosing spondylitis. General study results and limits: Reportedly, significant enrichment of disease-linked clones occurred in matched ankylosing spondylitis synovial fluid. In the blood and synovial fluid of reactive arthritis, some motif variants had been previously reported. Ankylosing spondylitis blood appeared to be characterized by a TCR beta motif of several highly homologous variants. Peripheral blood samples showed relatively rare disease-linked clones, and these clones were CD8+.

Comments on this clonotype: Its antigen is undetermined.

The CDR3 totals 14 residues. J was trimmed by 5 bases and V by 8 bases; bases with no gene match: 6. CDR1 and CDR2 from the germline V gene are SNHLY and FYNNEI. Scientists made TCR beta libraries using quantitative 5'-RACE with molecular barcodes. TCRdb called the 5' RACE reads again in MiXCR, with one record for every CDR3 protein. This table holds 450,000 to 550,000 distinct CDR3 sequences, about 5.4% found once. This chain uses TRBV2 with TRBJ2-2; TRBD1 aligns across 9 bases. The sequence was obtained from a male donor with ankylosing spondylitis. Sequencing was performed on blood, either unsorted or a sorted T cell fraction (not recorded which). The DNA for the CDR3 is TGTGCCAGCGAGGGGACAGGGAGTACCGGGGAGCTGTTTTTT. Encoded protein: CASEGTGSTGELFF.